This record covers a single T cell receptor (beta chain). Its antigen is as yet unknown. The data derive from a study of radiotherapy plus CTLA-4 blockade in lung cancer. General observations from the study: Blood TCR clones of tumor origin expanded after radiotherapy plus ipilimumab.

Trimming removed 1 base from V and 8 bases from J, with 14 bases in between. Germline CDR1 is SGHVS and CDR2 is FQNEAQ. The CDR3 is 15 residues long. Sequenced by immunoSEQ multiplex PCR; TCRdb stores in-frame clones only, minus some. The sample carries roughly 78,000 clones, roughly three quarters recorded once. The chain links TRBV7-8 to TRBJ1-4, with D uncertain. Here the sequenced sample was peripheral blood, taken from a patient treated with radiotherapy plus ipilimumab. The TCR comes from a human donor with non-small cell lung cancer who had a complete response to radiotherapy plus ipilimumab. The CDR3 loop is CASSLDGGRREKLFF. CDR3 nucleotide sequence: TGTGCCAGCAGCTTAGATGGAGGCCGAAGAGAAAAACTGTTTTTT.